Below, 17 T cell receptor beta chains from the same sample are listed, as sequenced in a study of blood T cells in healthy people across ages. Next came a second PCR, run for about 7 to 12 cycles, which used a sample-barcoded 5' primer along with a J-beta primer mix. From the 5' RACE reads, TCRdb called clonotypes with MiXCR, one entry per CDR3 protein. The sample carries about 1.8 million distinct CDR3 sequences, less than 50% recorded once. Material: blood. The receptors originated from a woman in her 40s in good health.

This clonotype occurred a few times. The V gene is TRBV20-1, the J gene TRBJ2-7, with D possibly being TRBD2 (7 bases). Germline CDR1 and CDR2: DFQATT and SNEGSKA (reference sequence). Trimming stripped 6 bases from V and 2 bases from J, with 14 bases between. The CDR3 sequence is 13 residues long. In nucleotides, the CDR3 is TGCAGTGCGCCCGGGGAGGGGGCCTACGAGCAGTACTTC. It specifies CSAPGEGAYEQYF.

V gene TRBV7-2 combines with J gene TRBJ1-2, with TRBD1 matching 7 bases. J gave up 8 bases and V 6 bases, and 12 bases lay outside the gene matches. The CDR3 runs to 14 residues. CDR1 is SGHTA and CDR2 is FQGNSA in the germline V gene. In nucleotides, the CDR3 is TGTGCCAGCAGATCCCCTGTAGGGGGCAGGGGCTACACCTTC. This gives the protein CASRSPVGGRGYTF.

V and J are TRBV2 and TRBJ2-3, with 7 bases aligning to TRBD1. Germline V gene lookup returns CDR1 SNHLY and CDR2 FYNNEI. V gave up 7 bases and J gave up 1 base; unmatched junction bases: 8. There are 15 residues in the CDR3. CDR3 DNA sequence: TGTGCCAGCATGAGGGGGCGGGCCCGCACAGATACGCAGTATTTT. It encodes CASMRGRARTDTQYF.

This chain connects TRBV20-1 to TRBJ2-4; 8 nucleotides line up with TRBD1. The CDR3 totals 15 residues. V was clipped by 3 bases and J by 6 bases; unmatched bases: 10. Germline values: CDR1 DFQATT, CDR2 SNEGSKA (reference sequence). The CDR3 coding sequence is TGCAGTGCTAGCCTCCCGAGCACAGGGGGAAACATTCAGTACTTC. It yields the protein CSASLPSTGGNIQYF.

This clonotype was found a few times. This rearrangement joins TRBV12-3 or TRBV12-4 to TRBJ2-3, with D possibly being TRBD1 or TRBD2 (7 bases each). Trimming took 7 bases from V and 6 from J, leaving 20 bases between them. The CDR3 covers 15 residues. This CDR3 reads CASNPQGGVLDTQYF. CDR3 bases: TGTGCCAGCAACCCCCAGGGGGGGGTTCTGGATACGCAGTATTTT.

The chain couples TRBV6-2 or TRBV6-3 to TRBJ2-3; 8 nucleotides agree with TRBD1. The germline V gene encodes CDR1 MNHEY and CDR2 SVGEGT. J lost 8 bases, V lost 0 bases, and 10 bases had no gene match. The CDR3 contains 16 residues. This CDR3 is CASSYSSRGQRGTQYF. The CDR3 DNA reads as TGTGCCAGCAGTTACTCGTCCAGGGGGCAAAGAGGTACGCAGTATTTT.

The V and J genes are TRBV7-3 and TRBJ2-7; the match to TRBD2 covers 10 bases. J lost 0 bases, V lost 3 bases, and 5 bases had no gene match. The length of the CDR3 is 16 residues. Germline loops: CDR1 SGHTA, CDR2 FQGTGA. The CDR3: CASSLTSSGSSYEQYF. As DNA, the CDR3 is TGTGCCAGCAGCTTGACATCTAGCGGGAGCTCCTACGAGCAGTACTTC.

This clonotype appeared a few times. The V and J genes are TRBV10-3 and TRBJ1-2; D is unresolved. CDR3 length equals 14 residues. Germline V lookup: CDR1 ENHRY, CDR2 SYGVKD. Trimming removed 8 bases from V and 0 bases from J, with 13 bases in between. CDR3 residues: CAIGTRQANYGYTF. The CDR3 DNA sequence: TGTGCCATCGGAACCAGACAAGCTAACTATGGCTACACCTTC.

The chain combines TRBV20-1 with TRBJ2-7; D is possibly TRBD1 or TRBD2 (6 bases each). The CDR3 loop spans 13 amino acids. The V gene lost 6 bases and the J gene lost 2 bases, with 14 bases spanning the gap. In germline, CDR1 is DFQATT, CDR2 SNEGSKA (reference sequence). As DNA, the CDR3 is TGCAGTGCGCCGAGGGGGGACCCCTACGAGCAGTACTTC. Its protein product is CSAPRGDPYEQYF.

This clonotype was seen a single time. J is TRBJ2-1 and V is TRBV7-2; 12 positions agree with TRBD2. The assigned J gene may be wrong: the sequence end matches TRBJ2-7 better. Germline loops: CDR1 SGHTA, CDR2 FQGNSA. This CDR3 has 18 amino acids. For the CDR3, the DNA is TGTGCCAGCAGCGTACTAGCGGGGGGCCTTAGCTCCTACAATGAGCAGTACTTC. Protein: CASSVLAGGLSSYNEQYF.

This clonotype was observed many times. The V and J genes are TRBV12-3 or TRBV12-4 and TRBJ2-7; no reliable D call. The CDR3 sequence is 12 residues long. V was cut by 3 bases and J by 3 bases, with 6 bases left in between. CDR3 region: CASSFVGYEQYF. The CDR3 DNA is TGTGCCAGCAGTTTTGTCGGCTACGAGCAGTACTTC.

Concerning this clonotype: Relative to the germline gene, one junction end is altered; a read error may explain this. The V gene is TRBV6-2 or TRBV6-3, the J gene TRBJ2-1; 7 bases are shared with TRBD1. Germline CDR1 is MNHEY and CDR2 is SVGEGT. The CDR3 contains 15 residues. The CDR3 loop reads CASSRGRGTDKEQFF. Written as DNA, the CDR3 is TGTGCCAGCAGCCGGGGCAGGGGGACAGACAAGGAGCAGTTCTTC.

This chain joins TRBV6-5 and TRBJ2-4; possible D gene TRBD1, 5 bases. The last part of the DNA fits TRBJ2-7 better; the J call may be wrong. The germline V gene has CDR1 MNHEY and CDR2 SVGAGI. The CDR3 loop spans 12 amino acids. Here the CDR3 DNA reads TGTGCCACCACAGGCAGTTTCTACGAGCAGTACTTC. It encodes CATTGSFYEQYF.

The chain uses TRBV6-5 and TRBJ2-5; 7 bases align to TRBD1. Per germline, CDR1 MNHEY and CDR2 SVGAGI. V dropped 7 bases and J dropped 9; count of bases not matched to a gene: 5. The CDR3 consists of 11 residues. CDR3 DNA: TGTGCCAGCATGAAGGGGGCGGCCCAGTACTTC. Its translation: CASMKGAAQYF.

This rearrangement joins TRBV7-8 to TRBJ1-5; D gene uncertain. Germline V gene data show CDR1 as SGHVS and CDR2 as FQNEAQ. Trimming shortened V by 5 bases and J by 11 bases, and 19 bases separated the two germline ends. This CDR3 has 14 residues. DNA for the CDR3: TGTGCCAGCAGCCCGGAGGGCATCGGAAACTCCCAGCATTTT. It is translated as CASSPEGIGNSQHF. Full variable domain (outside the CDR3, taken from reference TRBV7-8 and TRBJ1-5): GAGVSQSPRYKVAKRGQDVALRCDPISGHVSLFWYQQALGQGPEFLTYFQNEAQLDKSGLPSDRFFAERPEGSVSTLKIQRTQQEDSAVYLCASSPEGIGNSQHFGDGTRLSIL.

V usage is TRBV7-2 and J usage is TRBJ2-4; D perhaps matches TRBD1 (5 bases). The J call may not be correct, given that the DNA end is closer to TRBJ2-7. The CDR3 length is 14 residues. Germline values: CDR1 SGHTA, CDR2 FQGNSA. DNA of the CDR3: TGTGCCAGCAGCTCAGACAGATTGACTTACGAGCAGTACTTC. Translation gives CASSSDRLTYEQYF.

This clonotype was recorded a few times. This chain joins TRBV7-2 and TRBJ2-5; 10 bases agree with TRBD1. The CDR3 consists of 15 residues. Germline lookup yields CDR1 SGHTA and CDR2 FQGNSA. V was pared by 4 bases and J by 2 bases, with 4 bases of the junction left unmatched. The CDR3 loop is CASSSGTGVQETQYF. The CDR3 nucleotides are TGTGCCAGCAGCTCCGGGACAGGGGTGCAAGAGACCCAGTACTTC.